This T cell receptor beta chain was observed in a study of cytomegalovirus exposure and HLA in healthy donors (dated by TCRdb to between 2016 and 2019). In the study overall: An earlier analysis of a few hundred of the donors reported about 260 Gb of sequence data and approximately 120 million unique TCR beta sequences obtained from approximately 180 million T cells. About 280 gigabases of sequencing data and about 92 million unique TCR sequences made up an early release that covered approximately 620 HLA-typed donors. The genetic ancestry cluster associated with self-reported Caucasian donors included around four fifths of the 300 to 450 genotyped donors. The aim of the study was to test whether cataloging public T cell receptors could identify signatures of past pathogen exposure. The T cell repertoires of 666 subjects were profiled by immunosequencing and related to cytomegalovirus serostatus. A separate validation cohort of more than 100 different subjects was used in addition to the roughly 700-subject first cohort. To predict cytomegalovirus infection status, the study combined high-throughput TCR immunosequencing, statistical association of individual TCRs with disease status, and machine learning. In a later analysis, previously published TCR beta repertoires from hundreds of donors were re-analyzed and high-resolution HLA genotyping was added so that TCR occurrence patterns could be studied. Rather than drawing on any new phenotypic data, the later analysis identified candidate immune exposures from TCR beta sequences and the way those sequences occurred across donors. In an earlier analysis of roughly 540 of the donors, high-throughput TCR beta sequencing was used to judge whether each TCR beta V gene segment behaved as functional or pseudogenic. Donor age, sex, ethnicity and CMV serostatus were compiled together with the repertoire data. In a later genetic analysis, genome-wide SNP genotypes for about 65% of the 666 donors were used, and that subset was treated as a discovery cohort. Every discovery cohort repertoire had been produced on one sequencing platform. HLA typing covered class I and class II loci at four-digit resolution. Typing coverage differed by locus: A, B, C, DRB1 and DQB1 were typed in about 620-630 donors, DQA1 in 500 to 550, DPA1 in some 600, and DPB1 in 450 to 480. A handful of DR-DQ haplotypes were handled as single units for association and clustering because linkage in the cohort was strong. On average, over 200,000 unique TCR beta nucleotide sequences were sequenced per donor among a few hundred genotyped donors of the cohort, with about 17% of those sequences being non-productive. Points the paper makes about the study in general: A further reported finding was that TCR beta sequences accurately predicted the HLA-A and HLA-B alleles for most subjects in the first cohort. A later genetic analysis reported fewer N-insertions in productive TCRs among donors in an Asian-associated ancestry cluster than the roughly 670-donor mean. Only TCR beta chains were sequenced in this cohort, and the absence of alpha or paired-chain data limited detectable features. Because counts were too low, roughly 18 rarely observed V segments, including chromosome 9 orphons, were left out of the earlier analysis of a few hundred of the donors. When HLA alleles, especially DR and DQ, strongly co-occurred, TCR associations were difficult to assign to individual alleles. A later genetic analysis associated a missense DCLRE1C variant with V-gene and J-gene trimming of TCR beta chains, and an independent cohort replicated the association. Presence/absence analyses assumed roughly uniform sequencing depth across donors, an assumption that may not hold. Correlated functional status among segregating V segments might be attributable to linkage disequilibrium, but an unknown experimental factor could not be ruled out. The classifier was reported to diagnose cytomegalovirus status with high specificity and sensitivity in both the original cohort and the validation cohort. A later analysis associated around 16,000 TCR beta sequences with specific HLA alleles at a false discovery rate of 0.05. In a later analysis, several top co-occurrence clusters were reported to appear linked to parvovirus B19, influenza, CMV and Epstein-Barr virus. A later analysis found that HLA-associated TCR beta chains were more clonally expanded and had lower generation probabilities than equally common non-associated chains. A total of about 180 TCR beta chains were listed by the study as associated with cytomegalovirus. In a later analysis, the rate of TCR association differed among HLA loci, with DRB1 alleles having the most associated TCRs and HLA-C alleles having the fewest. While some public TCRs were present in many individuals, most TCR sequences turned up only very rarely across donors. Because HLA typing was unavailable for some donors at each locus, only the typed subset was used in association tests. It was suggested by the authors that the approach could potentially be generalized to other disease states and immunological phenotypes. A later analysis found that most CMV-associated TCR beta chains appeared HLA-restricted, with HLA associations seemingly driven largely by CMV exposure. A cluster of highly shared sequence variants was judged likely to represent a technical artifact of the sequencing pipeline. An earlier analysis of approximately 530 of the donors showed that most TCR beta V segments appeared in productive rearrangements either about 87% or about 30% of the time, which broadly matched IMGT annotations. Because the 87-base-pair reads could not distinguish some IMGT-functional V segments, including TRBV6-2 and TRBV6-3, those segments were excluded. Immune exposure information for the cohort was limited to CMV serostatus. Three of the identified cytomegalovirus-associated TCR beta chains were confirmed in vitro to be specific for cytomegalovirus antigens.

This clone was recorded once. Its antigen is still unknown. No base-level quality is on record; no much larger clone is a single base apart. Libraries were prepared through the immunoSEQ multiplex PCR assay. The multiplex PCR relied on a mix of 60 forward primers for TCR Vbeta segments and 13 reverse primers for TCR Jbeta segments. The CDR3 region of rearranged TCR beta genes was amplified from genomic DNA with a multiplex PCR assay. Amplified TCR beta libraries were sequenced as 87-base-pair reads on the Illumina HiSeq System. Under the source paper's analysis protocol: A later analysis counted 75 million to 100 million unique TCR beta chains across the 666 repertoires, and 10 million to 11 million of these chains were shared by at least two donors. To remove PCR and sequencing errors, raw reads were error-corrected and collapsed into unique sequences using a nearest-neighbor algorithm that merged closely related sequences. To assign V, D and J gene segments, CDR3 sequences were aligned to IMGT reference sequences. For a sequence to be retained, a match of at least six nucleotides to both a V gene segment and a J gene segment was required. A rearrangement counted as productive if the CDR3 had no stop codons and remained in frame with V and J, and every other rearrangement counted as non-productive. CDR3 was defined by IMGT convention, running from the second conserved V-encoded cysteine to the conserved J-encoded phenylalanine. Sequences without an unambiguous match to a single V gene segment were excluded from the earlier analysis of a few hundred of the donors. In an earlier analysis of around 590 of the donors, a V segment was called functional when productive rearrangements were above 56.7%, and segregating when the standard deviation between donors exceeded 5%. A statistical classification framework was developed to diagnose cytomegalovirus status using the catalog of TCR beta chain sequences. In a later analysis, TCR nucleotide sequences were compared against IMGT/GENE-DB human TR gene sequences so that V and J genes could be assigned. The TCRdist pipeline was used in a later analysis to assign CDR3 sequences and most-parsimonious VDJ recombination scenarios. In a later analysis, every TCR beta chain was defined by the combination of its CDR3 amino acid sequence and its V-gene family, and reads without a unique V-gene family were dropped. To address suspected cross-contamination and a sequencing artifact, a later analysis removed 592 highly shared, low-generation-probability nucleotide sequences. In a later analysis, a clonal expansion index was calculated for each public chain from normalized within-repertoire ranks of inferred template counts. A later analysis computed generation probabilities with a VDJ recombination model fitted to out-of-frame rearrangements, and checked the results against IGoR. A later analysis scored TCR-TCR, TCR-HLA and TCR-CMV co-occurrence with hypergeometric tests, applying a repertoire-size bias correction to TCR pairs. False discovery rates were estimated in a later analysis by permuting HLA or CMV assignments 20 times. In a later analysis, co-occurring TCRs were grouped using DBSCAN, with TCRdist sequence similarity added in when clustering inside HLA-allele-positive subsets. Co-occurrence clustering excluded repertoires with fewer than 30,000 or more than 120,000 public chains, plus five with anomalous nucleotide sharing. TCRdb's version of the immuneACCESS table is confined to in-frame rearrangements and falls short of the full clone set. An unresolved V gene accounts for under half of the shortfall where checked; the remainder is of unknown origin. V, J and clone size are those of that table, while D and trimming were read from the DNA. The sample profile shows under 250,000 clones; about 72% of them were found once. 3.5% to 4% of the sample lies in the top ten.

The cohort comprised some 680 healthy bone marrow donors. At the time of sampling, every cohort member was nominally healthy, though immune exposures that went unrecorded were likely present. The donor tested CMV seronegative and was one of the 352 seronegative cohort members. A peripheral blood sample was collected from each donor, and TCR beta sequencing was performed on peripheral blood mononuclear cells. Genomic DNA was extracted from the blood cell samples with the Qiagen DNeasy Blood Extraction Kit. V loses 1 base, J loses 6 bases, and the germline ends lie 20 bases apart. From a lookup of the germline V gene (reference sequence), CDR1 and CDR2 are LNHDA and SQIVND. The CDR3 measures 17 amino acids from cysteine to phenylalanine. The kept DNA is CDR3 alone, 51 bases in frame from the first base.

This receptor was obtained from a male donor in good health and CMV-seronegative. The V gene is TRBV19 and the J gene is TRBJ2-3; tentative D gene TRBD2, with 6 bases matching. The sample taken for sequencing was PBMCs. The DNA reads TGTGCCAGTAGTATAGCCCCGGGGGAGCCCATAAGGGATACGCAGTATTTT. The translation is CASSIAPGEPIRDTQYF.